This T cell receptor (beta chain) was found in a study of T cells in localized non-small cell lung cancer (TCRdb year 2020). About the full investigation: T cell repertoires of a few hundred early-stage NSCLC patients were analyzed, with tumors being compared against uninvolved tumor-adjacent lungs. The cohort was made up of hundreds of treatment-naive NSCLC patients whose localized lung tumors had been resected. The mean age of the NSCLC patients was 50 to 85 years, with about 120 men and 110 or so women. Overall study results and their limits: Higher blood T cell density associated with longer overall survival, while higher adjacent-lung clonality associated with shorter survival. Uninvolved tumor-adjacent lung showed the highest T cell clonality, higher than tumor, which suggests more focused antigenic responses in the uninvolved tumor-adjacent lung. Because multi-region tumor sequencing was not done, intratumor heterogeneity could not be ruled out. Because the study design was exploratory, TCR variables were selected using unadjusted p-values without false-discovery rate correction. A median of around 50 of the top 100 tumor clones were detected in paired uninvolved adjacent lung, and around 30 of these tumor clones were also found among the top 100 clones of the paired uninvolved adjacent lung.

The germline V and J ends show losses of 5 bases and 6 bases respectively, and no gene match explains 7 bases of the junction. Via the germline V gene (reference sequence), CDR1 is MNHNY and CDR2 SVGAGI. There are 16 amino acids in the CDR3, from cysteine to phenylalanine inclusive. The sequence is cut down to CDR3 DNA, 48 bases in frame from base 1. TCR beta CDR3 regions were sequenced from DNA using the immunoSEQ Assay. Regarding the original processing steps: To compute T cell density, TCR beta template counts were normalized to usable DNA, which was estimated by amplifying housekeeping genes. Using the preseqR package, richness was estimated by extrapolating to 120,000 templates for tissue samples and 400,000 templates for PBMC samples. Clonality was defined by subtracting Pielou's evenness from one. Differential abundance testing on productive amino-acid clonotypes, with a minimum total count of 5 and an alpha of 0.1, was used to identify tissue-enriched TCRs. The Jaccard Index and the Morisita Overlap Index were used to measure how much the repertoires overlapped between compartments. TCR beta CDR3s were clustered by GLIPH together with public tetramer-defined viral CDR3s, and at least three viral sequences plus V-gene enrichment were required for viral motifs. In TCRdb, the immuneACCESS table is reduced to in-frame sequences with V and J assigned. These tables do not hold every clone; where another copy was compared, an unresolved V gene accounts for under half, and the others remain unexplained. V and J calls plus clone size are reproduced from that table; the DNA served to infer D and trimming. Here the sample has 60,000 to 75,000 clones; roughly 81% occur a single time. Approximately 13% of the sample is held by the ten biggest clonotypes.

As to this clone: Its binding antigen is unknown. Within one base of it there is no much larger clone, and no base qualities were kept.

At diagnosis, peripheral blood, uninvolved tumor-adjacent lung and tumor were collected and were preserved as a mix of fresh-frozen and FFPE material. For TCR repertoire profiling, blood samples were analyzed as peripheral blood mononuclear cells. This chain is built from TRBV6-6 and TRBJ2-2; 12 bases in between match TRBD1. Sequences were derived from peripheral blood, sampled before any cancer treatment. The source is a female donor at least 60 years old with stage I lung adenocarcinoma. The bases read TGTGCCAGCAGTCCCCGGGACAGGGGGCGCTCCGGGGAGCTGTTTTTT. The resulting protein is CASSPRDRGRSGELFF.